Listed below are T cell receptor beta chains from one sample, sequenced in a study of T cells after yellow fever vaccination. TCRdb re-called the 5' RACE reads through MiXCR, storing one row per CDR3 protein. The profile shows about 320,000 distinct CDR3 sequences, around 4.4% of them singletons. Material: PBMCs, obtained 15 days after the yellow fever booster vaccination. The receptors come from a man between 18 and 35 years old who received the YFV17D yellow fever vaccine. The conserved cysteine and the conserved F or W are not part of the CDR3 here. Fields, in order: V gene, CDR3 protein.

>TRBV5-1
ASSLGREDRTDTQY
>TRBV9
ASSPGGRIYNEQF
>TRBV4-1
ASSQESWGRGPETQY
>TRBV7-8
ASSSRSRGSGDNEQF
>TRBV5-5
ASSKPGVVGELF
>TRBV20-1
SARDLFPHQPQH
>TRBV29-1
SVKEGQGGQPQH
>TRBV18
ASSPRSSLAWKVDTQY
>TRBV20-1
SARVRSGGALDTQY
>TRBV2
ASSGLTGVYNEQF
>TRBV29-1
SVIPRQGRGEAF
>TRBV4-1
ASSPIGRGTNSPLH
>TRBV20-1
SAAPPGGVETQY
>TRBV7-6
ASSVFQSSYNEQF
>TRBV7-3
ASSLTGRGDGYT
>TRBV12-3/TRBV12-4
ASSLGTTEAF
>TRBV10-3
AISRTGVTDTQY
>TRBV4-1
ASSLQAGLDYGYT
>TRBV4-3
ASSQGQGVQYGYT
>TRBV6-1
ASSVELAGVDTQY
>TRBV9
ASSVGAGGDYEQY
>TRBV6-5
ASGRGRTQY
>TRBV6-2/TRBV6-3
ASSYRGQNTEAF
>TRBV5-1
ASSPVASGNYNEQF
>TRBV7-2
ASTVQDSSREQF
>TRBV7-9
ASSLAGAGETQY
>TRBV29-1
SVGKGGTGELF
>TRBV7-2
ASSPRSAYEQY
>TRBV12-5
ATQRGALAKNIQY
>TRBV4-3
ASSQDLWRNLNTEAF
>TRBV13
ASSLLIRDHYGYT
>TRBV24-1
ATSEGLLADQETQY
>TRBV11-2
ASSPTLTSYEQF
>TRBV2
ASSDLGLGTDTQY
>TRBV4-1
ASSLGRNAGVGITGQPQH
>TRBV12-3/TRBV12-4
ASSLAETGQETQY
>TRBV12-5
ASGPRGSGGAVTYNEQF
>TRBV20-1
SARSPLAKNIQY
>TRBV28
ASSLELATTGELF
>TRBV12-3/TRBV12-4
ASSLLRGYEQF
>TRBV4-1
ASSQASSGGGSYNEQF
>TRBV7-9
ASSPAPGGNSPLH
>TRBV11-3
ASSLNREGEQF
>TRBV27
ASSLSPGIQLF
>TRBV29-1
SVALGLLSTDTQY
>TRBV12-3/TRBV12-4
ASSTSNQPQH
>TRBV20-1
SASGTSGGTEQF
>TRBV6-5
ASSYRGGNEQF
>TRBV5-1
ASSAVSGGPAGELF
>TRBV10-3
AIMSDGAGGAHTQY
>TRBV4-1
ASSRTPGLAGGQGGTDTQY
>TRBV7-2
ASSLSSGGTSTDTQY